The 10 T cell receptor beta chains below were found in one sample sequenced in a study of memory CD4+ T cells and cytomegalovirus serostatus. The sort gate was single viable CD3+CD4+CD8-CD45RO+ cells for memory CD4+ T cells. Using immunoSEQ multiplex PCR, the repertoire was profiled, and TCRdb retains in-frame clones only, with some absent. In the table there are about 100,000 clones, 80% of which are singletons. Sequences were obtained from memory CD4+ T cells from blood. The receptors were gathered from an adult in good health and CMV-seropositive.

The chain is built from TRBV9 and TRBJ2-5, with a possible D match to TRBD1 (7 bases). CDR1 is SGDLS and CDR2 is YYNGEE in the germline V gene. The CDR3 loop spans 15 amino acids. The ends were cut back, 0 bases at V and 5 bases at J, with 14 bases in the middle. The CDR3 DNA follows: TGTGCCAGCAGCGTAGATGGCAGGGGGGACGAGACCCAGTACTTC. This translates into CASSVDGRGDETQYF.

The chain has TRBV7-3 and TRBJ2-2; 10 positions agree with TRBD1. Germline CDR1 and CDR2: SGHTA and FQGTGA. Losses at the gene ends were 8 bases for V and 7 bases for J; bases not matched to a gene: 7. The CDR3 consists of 14 residues. The CDR3 DNA is TGTGCCAGCGGGTTGACAGGGGGCAGCGGGGAGCTGTTTTTT. This gives the protein CASGLTGGSGELFF.

The V and J genes are TRBV21-1 and TRBJ1-4; the listed D gene, TRBD1, was not tested against the DNA. TRBV21-1 has pseudogene status. This CDR3 is 18 amino acids long. The CDR3 DNA sequence: TGTGCCAGCAGCAAGGGCAACCATGACGGAACAACTAATGAAAAACTGTTTTTT. It encodes CASSKGNHDGTTNEKLFF.

The chain has TRBV2 and TRBJ1-5; TRBD1 is a possible D gene (6 bases). The CDR3 totals 14 residues. Germline V CDR1 and CDR2: SNHLY, FYNNEI. Trimming left V 4 bases short and J 5 bases short, with 12 bases between. The DNA for the CDR3 is TGTGCCAGCAGTGCCCAGGGGCGTGATCAGCCCCAGCATTTT. It is translated as CASSAQGRDQPQHF.

In nucleotides, the CDR3 is TGTGCCAGCAGCTTAGAAGAATACACAGATACGCAGTATTTT. Translation: CASSLEEYTDTQYF. The chain has TRBV7-8 and TRBJ2-3; D gene uncertain. Germline values: CDR1 SGHVS, CDR2 FQNEAQ. Trimming stripped 1 base from V and 2 bases from J, with 7 bases between. The CDR3 consists of 14 residues. Together with reference TRBV7-8 and TRBJ2-3, the CDR3 gives the full variable domain: GAGVSQSPRYKVAKRGQDVALRCDPISGHVSLFWYQQALGQGPEFLTYFQNEAQLDKSGLPSDRFFAERPEGSVSTLKIQRTQQEDSAVYLCASSLEEYTDTQYFGPGTRLTVL.

The chain combines TRBV7-2 with TRBJ2-3, with TRBD2 as a possible D gene (6 bases). V dropped 5 bases and J dropped 1 base, with 10 bases sitting between them. This CDR3 contains 14 residues. Germline lookup yields CDR1 SGHTA and CDR2 FQGNSA. CDR3 bases: TGTGCCAGCAGCAGACTAGTTGGCACAGATACGCAGTATTTT. It specifies CASSRLVGTDTQYF.

The V and J genes are TRBV7-9 and TRBJ2-1; 9 positions agree with TRBD2. The CDR3 has 18 amino acids. V shed 4 bases, J shed 5 bases, and the junction held 15 bases outside the gene matches. Germline CDR1 reads SEHNR; CDR2 reads FQNEAQ (reference sequence). The CDR3 sequence is CASSSRGKATSGDNEQFF. Written as DNA, the CDR3 is TGTGCCAGCAGCTCTAGAGGGAAGGCGACTAGCGGAGACAATGAGCAGTTCTTC.

The V call is TRBV30, the J call TRBJ2-7; D is unclear. The V gene's germline CDR1 is GTSNPN and CDR2 SVGIG (reference sequence). There are 13 residues in the CDR3. V lost 0 bases and J lost 7, with 13 bases in between. The CDR3, as DNA: TGTGCCTGGAGTGTGGACGGGTCTGGGGAGCAGTACTTC. It yields the protein CAWSVDGSGEQYF.

This chain uses TRBV5-1 with TRBJ1-1, with 8 bases aligning to TRBD1. The germline V gene has CDR1 SGHRS and CDR2 YFSETQ. V was pared by 5 bases and J by 3 bases, with 3 bases of the junction left unmatched. This CDR3 is built from 13 residues. CDR3 sequence: CASSGQGDTEAFF. In nucleotides, the CDR3 is TGCGCCAGCAGTGGACAGGGCGACACTGAAGCTTTCTTT.

The chain combines TRBV6-1 with TRBJ1-5, with a tentative D call TRBD1 (5 bases). Germline CDR1 MNHNS, CDR2 SASEGT. V was cut by 2 bases and J by 4 bases, with 12 bases left in between. This CDR3 has 15 amino acids. The CDR3 nucleotides read TGTGCCAGCAGTGAATTAGGGGTACAGAATCAGCCCCAGCATTTT. As protein: CASSELGVQNQPQHF.